The source of this TCR beta chain is a study of T cells in women clearing cervical HPV infection. About the study: Controls were women whose single incident HPV16 infection cleared within 12 months without precancer or cancer. For cases, blood was sampled a median 149 days after lesion detection, interquartile range roughly 80 to 230 days.

About this clone itself: The antigen remains undetermined. With the read ending 3 residues before the CDR3 end, the germline J gene is used to fill in that end.

Losses at the gene ends were 3 bases for V and 5 bases for J; bases not matched to a gene: 3. This CDR3 spans 13 amino acids. CDR1 and CDR2 from the germline V gene are SGHDN and FVKESK. Dot-blot hybridization genotyped cervical HPV amplified with MY09/MY11 PCR. This table comes from immunoSEQ multiplex PCR, and its TCRdb copy is limited to in-frame clones, with some not included. Listed are 25,000 to 35,000 clones; 22% falls within the top ten. The study's findings and limits: Repertoire richness, not evenness, was significantly elevated in CIN3+ cases versus controls.

The sample consisted of blood buffy coat. The clonotype comes from a woman between 18 and 75 years old with a cervical HPV16 infection that either progressed to CIN3+ or cleared (not recorded which). The chain has TRBV14 and TRBJ2-5; the match to TRBD2 covers 7 bases. This chain's CDR3 is CASSQGGVETQYF. The sequenced CDR3 bases are TGTGCCAGCAGCCAGGGAGGGGTCGAGACC.